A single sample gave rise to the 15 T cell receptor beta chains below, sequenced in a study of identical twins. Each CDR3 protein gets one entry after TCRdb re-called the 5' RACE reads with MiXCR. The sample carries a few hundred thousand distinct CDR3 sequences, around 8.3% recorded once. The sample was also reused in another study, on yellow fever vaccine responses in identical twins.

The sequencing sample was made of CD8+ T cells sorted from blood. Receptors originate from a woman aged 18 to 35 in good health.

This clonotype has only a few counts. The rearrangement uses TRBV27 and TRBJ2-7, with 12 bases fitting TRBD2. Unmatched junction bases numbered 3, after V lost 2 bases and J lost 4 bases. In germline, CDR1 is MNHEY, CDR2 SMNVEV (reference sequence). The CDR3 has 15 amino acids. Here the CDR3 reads CASSLRTSGIYEQYF. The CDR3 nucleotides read TGTGCCAGCAGTTTAAGGACTAGCGGGATTTACGAGCAGTACTTC.

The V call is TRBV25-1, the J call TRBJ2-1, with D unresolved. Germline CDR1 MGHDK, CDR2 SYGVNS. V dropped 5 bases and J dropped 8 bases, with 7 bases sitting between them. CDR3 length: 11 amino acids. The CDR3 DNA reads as TGTGCCAGCAGTCGAGGATATGAGCAGTTCTTC. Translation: CASSRGYEQFF.

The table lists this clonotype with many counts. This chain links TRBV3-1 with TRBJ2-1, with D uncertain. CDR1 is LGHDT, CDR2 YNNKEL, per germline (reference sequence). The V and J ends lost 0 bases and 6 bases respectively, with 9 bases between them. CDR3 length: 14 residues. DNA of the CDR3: TGTGCCAGCAGCCAAGATCTGGTTGGCAATGAGCAGTTCTTC. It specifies CASSQDLVGNEQFF.

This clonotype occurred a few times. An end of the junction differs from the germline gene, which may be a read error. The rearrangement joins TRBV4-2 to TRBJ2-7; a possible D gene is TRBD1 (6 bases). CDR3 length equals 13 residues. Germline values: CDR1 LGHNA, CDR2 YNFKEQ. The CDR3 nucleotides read TGTGCCAGCAGCCAAGAGGACAGTTACGAGCGGTACTTC. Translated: CASSQEDSYERYF.

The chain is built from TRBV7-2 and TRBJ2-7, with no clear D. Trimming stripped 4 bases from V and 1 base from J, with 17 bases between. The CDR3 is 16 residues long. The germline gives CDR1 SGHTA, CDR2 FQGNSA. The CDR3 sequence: CASSSPVENPSYEQYF. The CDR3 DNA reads TGTGCCAGCAGCTCCCCCGTGGAGAACCCATCCTACGAGCAGTACTTC.

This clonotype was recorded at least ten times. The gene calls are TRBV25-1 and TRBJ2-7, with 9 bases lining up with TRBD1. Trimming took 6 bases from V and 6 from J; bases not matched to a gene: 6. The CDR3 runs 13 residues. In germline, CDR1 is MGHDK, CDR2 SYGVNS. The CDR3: CASRGTGILEQYF. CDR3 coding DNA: TGTGCCAGCAGGGGGACAGGGATTCTCGAGCAGTACTTC.

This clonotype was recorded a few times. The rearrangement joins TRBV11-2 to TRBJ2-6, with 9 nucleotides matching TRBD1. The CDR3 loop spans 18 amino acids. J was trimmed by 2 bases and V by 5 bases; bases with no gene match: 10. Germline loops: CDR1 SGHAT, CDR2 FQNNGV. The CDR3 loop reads CASSQPGTGIAGANVLTF. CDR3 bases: TGTGCCAGCAGCCAACCCGGGACAGGGATTGCTGGGGCCAACGTCCTGACTTTC.

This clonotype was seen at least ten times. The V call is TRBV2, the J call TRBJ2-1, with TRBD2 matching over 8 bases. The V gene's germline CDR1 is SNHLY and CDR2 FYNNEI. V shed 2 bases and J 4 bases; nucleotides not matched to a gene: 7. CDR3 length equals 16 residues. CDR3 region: CASSELAGGRYNEQFF. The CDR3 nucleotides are TGTGCCAGCAGTGAACTGGCGGGGGGAAGATACAATGAGCAGTTCTTC. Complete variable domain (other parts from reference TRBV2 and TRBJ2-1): EPEVTQTPSHQVTQMGQEVILRCVPISNHLYFYWYRQILGQKVEFLVSFYNNEISEKSEIFDDQFSVERPDGSNFTLKIRSTKLEDSAMYFCASSELAGGRYNEQFFGPGTRLTVL.

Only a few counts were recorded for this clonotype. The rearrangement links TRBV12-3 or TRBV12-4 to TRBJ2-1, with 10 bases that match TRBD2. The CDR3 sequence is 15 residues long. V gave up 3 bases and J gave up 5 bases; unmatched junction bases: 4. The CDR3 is CASSFGLADDNEQFF. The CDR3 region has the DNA TGTGCCAGCAGTTTTGGACTAGCGGATGACAATGAGCAGTTCTTC.

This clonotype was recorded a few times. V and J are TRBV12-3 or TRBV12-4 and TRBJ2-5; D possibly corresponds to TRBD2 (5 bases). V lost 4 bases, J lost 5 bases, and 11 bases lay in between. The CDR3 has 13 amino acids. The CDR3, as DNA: TGTGCCAGCAGTTCTCGGGGAAGCGAGACCCAGTACTTC. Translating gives CASSSRGSETQYF.

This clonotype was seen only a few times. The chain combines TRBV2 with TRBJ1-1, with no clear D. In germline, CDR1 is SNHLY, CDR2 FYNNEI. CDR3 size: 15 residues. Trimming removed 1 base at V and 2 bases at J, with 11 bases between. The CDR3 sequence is CASSEGVGLNTEAFF. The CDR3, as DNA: TGTGCCAGCAGTGAAGGGGTCGGACTAAACACTGAAGCTTTCTTT. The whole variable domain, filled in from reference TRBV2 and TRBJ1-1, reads EPEVTQTPSHQVTQMGQEVILRCVPISNHLYFYWYRQILGQKVEFLVSFYNNEISEKSEIFDDQFSVERPDGSNFTLKIRSTKLEDSAMYFCASSEGVGLNTEAFFGQGTRLTVV.

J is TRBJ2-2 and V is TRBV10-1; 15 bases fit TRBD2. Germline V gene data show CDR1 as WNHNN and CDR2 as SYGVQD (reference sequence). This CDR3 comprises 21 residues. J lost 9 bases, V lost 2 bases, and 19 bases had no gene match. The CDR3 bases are TGCGCCAGCAGTGAGGGGGACAGCTCGGGACTAGCGGGAGGCCTGCTGTGGGAGCTGTTTTTT. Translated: CASSEGDSSGLAGGLLWELFF.

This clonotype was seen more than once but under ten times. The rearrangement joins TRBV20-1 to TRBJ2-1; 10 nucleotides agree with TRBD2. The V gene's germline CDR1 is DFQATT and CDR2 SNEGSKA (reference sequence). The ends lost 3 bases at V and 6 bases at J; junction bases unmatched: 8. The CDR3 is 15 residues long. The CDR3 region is CSASKLAGDLNEQFF. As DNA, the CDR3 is TGCAGTGCTAGTAAGCTAGCGGGAGATCTCAATGAGCAGTTCTTC.

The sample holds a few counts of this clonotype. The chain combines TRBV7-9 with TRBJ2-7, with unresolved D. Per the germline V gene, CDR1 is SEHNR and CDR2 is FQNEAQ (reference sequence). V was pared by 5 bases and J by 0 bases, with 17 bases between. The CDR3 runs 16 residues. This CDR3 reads CASSPPPPGYSYEQYF. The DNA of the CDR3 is TGTGCCAGCAGCCCACCCCCGCCAGGATACTCCTACGAGCAGTACTTC. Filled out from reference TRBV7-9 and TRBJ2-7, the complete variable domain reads DTGVSQNPRHKITKRGQNVTFRCDPISEHNRLYWYRQTLGQGPEFLTYFQNEAQLEKSRLLSDRFSAERPKGSFSTLEIQRTEQGDSAMYLCASSPPPPGYSYEQYFGPGTRLTVT.

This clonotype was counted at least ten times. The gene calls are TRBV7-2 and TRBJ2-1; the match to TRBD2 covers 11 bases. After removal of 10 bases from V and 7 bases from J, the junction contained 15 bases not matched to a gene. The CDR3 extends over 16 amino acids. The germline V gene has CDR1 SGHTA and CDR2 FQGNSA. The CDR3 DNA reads TGTGCCATCAACTTAGCGGGAGGGAATTTATATAATGAGCAGTTCTTC. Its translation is CAINLAGGNLYNEQFF.